Listed here are 18 T cell receptor beta chains from one sample, sequenced in a study of blood T cell repertoires in COVID-19. This table comes from immunoSEQ multiplex PCR, and its TCRdb copy is limited to in-frame clones, with some not included. The sample lists under 50,000 clones, over 70% occurring once. Sequencing was performed on peripheral blood. These receptor sequences come from a woman in her 40s with acute or convalescent COVID-19.

J is TRBJ1-5 and V is TRBV28; D may be TRBD1 (5 bases). CDR3 length: 14 amino acids. With 2 bases removed from V and 5 bases from J, the gap between germline ends came to 10 bases. Germline CDR1 MDHEN, CDR2 SYDVKM. CDR3: CASSLIQDHQPQHF. The DNA of the CDR3 is TGTGCCAGCAGTTTAATACAGGACCATCAGCCCCAGCATTTT.

The chain joins TRBV29-1 to TRBJ2-7; D is possibly TRBD1 (6 bases). Looked up from germline, CDR1 is SQVTM and CDR2 is ANQGSEA. The V and J ends lost 3 bases and 0 bases respectively, with 12 bases between them. This CDR3 region has 14 residues. CDR3 protein: CSVDRGGSSYEQYF. The CDR3 DNA is TGCAGCGTTGATAGAGGGGGAAGCTCCTACGAGCAGTACTTC.

Points on this clone: The same CDR3 arises from other DNA sequences in this sample as well. The V and J genes are TRBV29-1 and TRBJ2-3, with D possibly TRBD2 on 5 matching bases. Trimming took off 3 bases at V and 3 bases at J, with 10 bases between the two ends. The CDR3 loop spans 13 amino acids. Germline V gives CDR1 SQVTM, CDR2 ANQGSEA. CDR3 sequence: CSVDRGLTDTQYF. DNA of the CDR3: TGCAGCGTTGATCGCGGGTTGACAGATACGCAGTATTTT.

This clone was picked up one time. The rearrangement uses TRBV28 and TRBJ1-6; the match to TRBD1 covers 7 bases. Germline V gene sequence: CDR1 MDHEN, CDR2 SYDVKM. J was trimmed by 6 bases and V by 4 bases; bases with no gene match: 6. The CDR3 covers 15 residues. The CDR3 region is CASSYMDRPNSPLHF. CDR3 coding DNA: TGTGCCAGCAGTTACATGGACAGGCCTAATTCACCCCTCCACTTT. Filled out from reference TRBV28 and TRBJ1-6, the complete variable domain reads DVKVTQSSRYLVKRTGEKVFLECVQDMDHENMFWYRQDPGLGLRLIYFSYDVKMKEKGDIPEGYSVSREKKERFSLILESASTNQTSMYLCASSYMDRPNSPLHFGNGTRLTVT.

The chain links TRBV4-1 to TRBJ1-5, with 10 bases lining up with TRBD1. J was trimmed by 4 bases and V by 4 bases; bases with no gene match: 7. Germline lookup yields CDR1 MGHRA and CDR2 YSYEKL. The CDR3 covers 16 residues. CDR3 DNA: TGCGCCAGCAGCCCTCTTTGGACAGGGGGGAATCAGCCCCAGCATTTT. This translates into CASSPLWTGGNQPQHF.

The chain links TRBV10-3 to TRBJ2-3; TRBD1 might be the D (6 bases). V was cut by 3 bases and J by 2 bases, with 12 bases left in between. This CDR3 region has 15 residues. The germline V gene encodes CDR1 ENHRY and CDR2 SYGVKD. The CDR3 coding sequence is TGTGCCATCAGTGACTCGGGACAAGTCACAGATACGCAGTATTTT. This encodes CAISDSGQVTDTQYF.

The chain uses TRBV6-4 and TRBJ1-2; TRBD1 is a possible D gene (5 bases). This CDR3 has 13 residues. In germline, CDR1 is MRHNA, CDR2 SNTAGT. Between the trimmed V and J ends, which lost 6 bases and 2 bases, there was a span of 10 bases. CDR3 region: CASRAGPNYGYTF. CDR3 nucleotides: TGTGCCAGCAGGGCGGGACCGAACTATGGCTACACCTTC.

The chain uses TRBV7-6 and TRBJ2-1, with 10 bases fitting TRBD2. This CDR3 is built from 15 residues. From germline, CDR1 is SGHVS and CDR2 FNYEAQ. After removal of 6 bases from V and 6 bases from J, the junction contained 8 bases not matched to a gene. CDR3 in DNA: TGTGCCAGCAGTATAGCGGGGGGAACCCCCAATGAGCAGTTCTTC. Its protein product is CASSIAGGTPNEQFF.

This clone was counted a few times. The chain carries TRBV6-5 and TRBJ1-5, with D tentatively TRBD1 (6 bases). The CDR3 runs to 15 residues. V gave up 4 bases and J gave up 3 bases, with 13 bases separating them. Germline V lookup: CDR1 MNHEY, CDR2 SVGAGI. The CDR3 protein is CASSSQGTNNQPQHF. In DNA form, the CDR3 reads TGTGCCAGCAGTTCCCAGGGGACTAACAATCAGCCCCAGCATTTT.

This sequence joins TRBV5-4 and TRBJ2-3; 8 bases map to TRBD2. Looked up from germline, CDR1 is SGHNT and CDR2 is YYREEE (reference sequence). J gave up 5 bases and V 5 bases, and 10 bases lay outside the gene matches. The CDR3 contains 15 residues. CDR3 in amino acids: CASRPPGTRLDTQYF. In DNA form, the CDR3 reads TGTGCCAGCAGGCCCCCAGGGACTAGACTAGATACGCAGTATTTT.

This clone was observed a single time. This chain uses TRBV29-1 with TRBJ2-1; possible D gene TRBD2, 6 bases. This CDR3 is built from 12 residues. Germline V gene lookup returns CDR1 SQVTM and CDR2 ANQGSEA. The CDR3 DNA follows: TGCAGGGCAGGGACGGGGGACAATGAGCAGTTCTTC. Amino acid sequence: CRAGTGDNEQFF.

The chain links TRBV27 to TRBJ1-1; 10 positions agree with TRBD1. With 9 bases clipped from V and 4 bases from J, the junction kept 11 bases outside the gene matches. Per germline, CDR1 MNHEY and CDR2 SMNVEV (reference sequence). CDR3 length: 15 amino acids. Here the CDR3 DNA reads TGTGCCAGTACCACCTCGACAGGGGGCCTCACTGAAGCTTTCTTT. Its protein is CASTTSTGGLTEAFF.

The rearrangement links TRBV14 to TRBJ2-5; TRBD1 matches at 8 bases. CDR3 length equals 12 residues. V was pared by 6 bases and J by 7 bases, with 4 bases of the junction left unmatched. Germline CDR1 is SGHDN and CDR2 is FVKESK. The CDR3 DNA follows: TGTGCCAGCAGACGGACAGGGTGGACCCAGTACTTC. It specifies CASRRTGWTQYF.

The V gene is TRBV7-9, the J gene TRBJ1-2; 12 bases are a match to TRBD1. CDR3 length: 13 residues. Germline loops: CDR1 SEHNR, CDR2 FQNEAQ (reference sequence). Unmatched junction bases numbered 4, after V lost 5 bases and J lost 9 bases. CDR3 sequence (DNA): TGTGCCAGCAGCGATGGGACAGGGGGCCGCTACACCTTC. Its protein is CASSDGTGGRYTF. The full variable domain, in which reference TRBV7-9 and TRBJ1-2 provide the parts outside the CDR3, is DTGVSQNPRHKITKRGQNVTFRCDPISEHNRLYWYRQTLGQGPEFLTYFQNEAQLEKSRLLSDRFSAERPKGSFSTLEIQRTEQGDSAMYLCASSDGTGGRYTFGSGTRLTVV.

The genes are TRBV7-9 and TRBJ1-1; a weak D match, TRBD1 (6 bases). Germline CDR1 is SEHNR and CDR2 is FQNEAQ (reference sequence). The CDR3 totals 14 residues. The V and J ends lost 7 bases and 0 bases respectively, with 12 bases between them. The CDR3, as DNA: TGTGCCAGCAACCCCGGGACACTGAACACTGAAGCTTTCTTT. This sequence encodes CASNPGTLNTEAFF.

The chain joins TRBV28 to TRBJ2-3, with 8 bases identical to TRBD1. The CDR3 contains 15 residues. The junction had 6 bases not matched to a gene; V was cut back by 4 bases and J by 3 bases. Germline V gene lookup returns CDR1 MDHEN and CDR2 SYDVKM. The DNA for the CDR3 is TGTGCCAGCAGTTCCTACGACAGGGGAACAGATACGCAGTATTTT. Translating it yields CASSSYDRGTDTQYF.

This chain joins TRBV27 and TRBJ2-3, with a weak D call TRBD1 (5 bases). V lost 5 bases to trimming and J lost 3 bases, with 9 bases between them. CDR1 is MNHEY and CDR2 is SMNVEV in the germline V gene (reference sequence). The CDR3 runs 13 residues. Here the CDR3 reads CASSIRVTDTQYF. The DNA for the CDR3 is TGTGCCAGCAGTATCAGGGTGACAGATACGCAGTATTTT.

The chain links TRBV7-9 to TRBJ2-3, with 9 bases fitting TRBD2. V lost 5 bases, J lost 2 bases, and 5 bases stayed unmatched. Germline CDR1 and CDR2: SEHNR and FQNEAQ (reference sequence). The CDR3 extends over 15 amino acids. This CDR3 is CASSPGTSTTDTQYF. As DNA, the CDR3 is TGTGCCAGCAGCCCCGGGACTAGCACCACAGATACGCAGTATTTT.